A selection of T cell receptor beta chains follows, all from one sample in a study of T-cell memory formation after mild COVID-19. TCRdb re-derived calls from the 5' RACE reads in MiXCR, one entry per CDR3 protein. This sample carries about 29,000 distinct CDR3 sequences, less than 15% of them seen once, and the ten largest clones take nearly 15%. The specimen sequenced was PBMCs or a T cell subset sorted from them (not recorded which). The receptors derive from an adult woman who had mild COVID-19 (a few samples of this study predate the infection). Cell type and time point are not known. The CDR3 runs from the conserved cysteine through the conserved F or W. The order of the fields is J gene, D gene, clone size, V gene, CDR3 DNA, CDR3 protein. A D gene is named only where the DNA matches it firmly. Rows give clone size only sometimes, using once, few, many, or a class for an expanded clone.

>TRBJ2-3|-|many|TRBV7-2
TGTGCCAGCAGTCTAAGGTCCGTAGATACGCAGTATTTT
CASSLRSVDTQYF
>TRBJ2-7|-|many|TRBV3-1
TGTGCCAGCAGCCCCCTTGGGAGGCGACACAGCTCCTACGAGCAGTACTTC
CASSPLGRRHSSYEQYF
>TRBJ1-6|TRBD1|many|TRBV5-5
TGTGCCAGCATACGGGACAGGACCAATTCACCCCTCCACTTT
CASIRDRTNSPLHF
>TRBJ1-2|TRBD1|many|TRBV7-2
TGTGCCAGCAGCTTAGTGGTCGACAGGGCCTATGGCTACACCTTC
CASSLVVDRAYGYTF
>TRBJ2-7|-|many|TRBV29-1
TGCAGCGTTGGTGGCCACTTGGGGGAGCAGTACTTC
CSVGGHLGEQYF
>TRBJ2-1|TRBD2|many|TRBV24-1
TGTGCCACCTCCACTAGCGTAAGCAATGAGCAGTTCTTC
CATSTSVSNEQFF
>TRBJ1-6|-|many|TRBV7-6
TGTGCCAGCAGCTTAGCTTTGAACCTAAGGGATTCACCCCTCCACTTT
CASSLALNLRDSPLHF
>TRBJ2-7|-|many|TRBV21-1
TGTGCCAGCAGCGGCTTGGCACCTAGCTCCTACGAGCAGTACTTC
CASSGLAPSSYEQYF
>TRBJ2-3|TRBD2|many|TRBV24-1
TGTGCCACCAGTGCATTAGCGGGGGAGGGAGATACGCAGTATTTT
CATSALAGEGDTQYF
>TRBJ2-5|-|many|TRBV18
TGTGCCAGCTCACCATTTTTGCAGGGAGGAAGGACCCAAGAGACCCAGTACTTC
CASSPFLQGGRTQETQYF
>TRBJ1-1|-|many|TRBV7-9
TGTGCCAGCAGCTTCCCCAGGAACACTGAAGCTTTCTTT
CASSFPRNTEAFF
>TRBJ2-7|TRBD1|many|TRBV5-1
TGCGCCAGCAGCTTCATAGGTTTACAGGGGGGTACCTACGAGCAGTACTTC
CASSFIGLQGGTYEQYF
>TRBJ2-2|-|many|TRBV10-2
TGCGCCAGCAGTGATTATGGTTGGGAGCTGTTTTTT
CASSDYGWELFF
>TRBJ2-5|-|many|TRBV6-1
TGTGCCAGCAGTGGGGAGGCGCGCCGAAAGACCCAGTACTTC
CASSGEARRKTQYF
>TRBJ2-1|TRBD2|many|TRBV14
TGTGCCAGCAGCCAAGGTCCCCAACGGGAGGGCCAGGTGTCCACCCAATATGAGCAGTTCTTC
CASSQGPQREGQVSTQYEQFF
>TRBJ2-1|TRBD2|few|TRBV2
TGTGCCAGCAGGGCGCTAGCGGGGCCCTACAATGAGCAGTTCTTC
CASRALAGPYNEQFF
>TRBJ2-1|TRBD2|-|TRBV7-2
TGTGCCAGCAGCTCATTCGCGGGGGGTGAGGATGAGCAGTTCTTC
CASSSFAGGEDEQFF
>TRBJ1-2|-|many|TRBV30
TGTGCCTGGACCCCTTATGGGGGGTTTGGCTACACCTTC
CAWTPYGGFGYTF
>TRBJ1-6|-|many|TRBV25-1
TGTGCCAGCAGTGAATGGGTGCGCCTGAGCTCCTATAATTCACCCCTCCACTTT
CASSEWVRLSSYNSPLHF
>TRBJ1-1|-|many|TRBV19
TGTGCCAGTAGTATCCCAGCAGGGAACACTGAAGCTTTCTTT
CASSIPAGNTEAFF
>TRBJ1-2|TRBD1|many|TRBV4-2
TGTGCCAGCAGCAGAAGGACAGGGGCAGGCTATGGCTACACCTTC
CASSRRTGAGYGYTF
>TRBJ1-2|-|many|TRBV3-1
TGTGCCAGCAGCCAAGGGCAGCCTTCTAACTATGGCTACACCTTC
CASSQGQPSNYGYTF
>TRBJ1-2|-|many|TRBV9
TGTGCCAGCAGCCCACCGGGCTATGGCTACACCTTC
CASSPPGYGYTF
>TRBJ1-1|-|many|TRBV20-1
TGCAGTGCTAGGGCAGTACTAGGAGGCACTGAAGCTTTCTTT
CSARAVLGGTEAFF
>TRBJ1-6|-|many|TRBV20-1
TGCAGTGCTAGCGAGGCAGGGAAAGAATCACCCCTCCACTTT
CSASEAGKESPLHF
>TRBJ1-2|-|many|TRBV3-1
TGTGCCAGCAGCCAGAGGGGAGGGGGATTCTATGGCTACACCTTC
CASSQRGGGFYGYTF
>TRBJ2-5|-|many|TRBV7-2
TGTGCCAGCAGCTTAGTAGCGACATTCGGGGAGACCCAGTACTTC
CASSLVATFGETQYF
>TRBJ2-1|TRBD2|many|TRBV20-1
TGCAGTGCTAGCCCCCCTACTAGCGGGGGGGCCATCCATGAGCAGTTCTTC
CSASPPTSGGAIHEQFF
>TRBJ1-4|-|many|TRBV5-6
TGTGCCAGCAGCTTTTTTCGGGGGGAAAAACTGTTTTTT
CASSFFRGEKLFF